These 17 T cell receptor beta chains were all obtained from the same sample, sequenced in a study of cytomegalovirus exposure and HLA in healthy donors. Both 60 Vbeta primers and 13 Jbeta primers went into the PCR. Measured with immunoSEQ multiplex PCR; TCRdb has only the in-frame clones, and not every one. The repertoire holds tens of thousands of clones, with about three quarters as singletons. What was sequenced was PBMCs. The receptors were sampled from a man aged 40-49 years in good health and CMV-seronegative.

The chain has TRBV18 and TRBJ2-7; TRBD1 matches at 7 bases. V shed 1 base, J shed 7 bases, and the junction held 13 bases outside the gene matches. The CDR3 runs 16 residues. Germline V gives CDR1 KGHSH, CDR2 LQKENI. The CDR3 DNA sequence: TGTGCCAGCTCACCACTGGGACAGACCGTAAAGAGGGAGCAGTACTTC. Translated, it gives CASSPLGQTVKREQYF.

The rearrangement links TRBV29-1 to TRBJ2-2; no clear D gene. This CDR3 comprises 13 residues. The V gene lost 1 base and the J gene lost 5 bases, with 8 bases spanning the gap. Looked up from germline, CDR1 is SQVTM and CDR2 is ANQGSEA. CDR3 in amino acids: CSVEVGLTGELFF. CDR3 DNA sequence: TGCAGCGTTGAAGTGGGCCTAACCGGGGAGCTGTTTTTT.

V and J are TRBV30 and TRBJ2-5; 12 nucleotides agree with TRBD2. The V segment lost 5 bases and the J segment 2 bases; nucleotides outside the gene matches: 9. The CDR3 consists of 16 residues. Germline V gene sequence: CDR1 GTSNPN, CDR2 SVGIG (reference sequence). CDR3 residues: CAWGRLAGDLQETQYF. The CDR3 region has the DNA TGTGCCTGGGGCAGACTAGCGGGGGACCTGCAAGAGACCCAGTACTTC.

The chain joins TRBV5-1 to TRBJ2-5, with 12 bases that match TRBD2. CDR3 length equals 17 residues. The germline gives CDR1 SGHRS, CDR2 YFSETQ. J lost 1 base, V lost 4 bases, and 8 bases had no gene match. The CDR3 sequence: CASSPRGLAGIQETQYF. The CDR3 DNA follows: TGCGCCAGCAGCCCCCGAGGACTAGCGGGGATCCAAGAGACCCAGTACTTC.

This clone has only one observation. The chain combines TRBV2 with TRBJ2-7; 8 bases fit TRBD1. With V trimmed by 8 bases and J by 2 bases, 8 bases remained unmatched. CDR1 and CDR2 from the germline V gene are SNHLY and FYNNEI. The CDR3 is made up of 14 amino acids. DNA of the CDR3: TGTGCCAGCTGCCCGGGGACAGGTCCCTACGAGCAGTACTTC. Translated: CASCPGTGPYEQYF.

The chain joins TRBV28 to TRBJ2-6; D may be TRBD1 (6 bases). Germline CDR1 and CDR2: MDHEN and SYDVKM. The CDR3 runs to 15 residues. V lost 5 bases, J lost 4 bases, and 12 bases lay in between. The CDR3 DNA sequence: TGTGCCAGCAGTCCTACAGGGACCGGGGCCAACGTCCTGACTTTC. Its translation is CASSPTGTGANVLTF.

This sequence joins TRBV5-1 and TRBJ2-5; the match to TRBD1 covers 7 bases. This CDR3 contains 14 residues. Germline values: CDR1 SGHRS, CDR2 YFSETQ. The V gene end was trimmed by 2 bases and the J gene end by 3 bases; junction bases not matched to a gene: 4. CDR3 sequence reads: CASSLGQVKETQYF. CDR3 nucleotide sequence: TGCGCCAGCAGCTTAGGACAGGTAAAAGAGACCCAGTACTTC.

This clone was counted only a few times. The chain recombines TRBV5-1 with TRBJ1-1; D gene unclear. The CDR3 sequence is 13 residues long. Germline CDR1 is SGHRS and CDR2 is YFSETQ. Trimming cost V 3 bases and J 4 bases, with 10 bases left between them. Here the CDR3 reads CASSSAISTEAFF. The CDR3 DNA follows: TGCGCCAGCAGCTCCGCTATCTCCACTGAAGCTTTCTTT. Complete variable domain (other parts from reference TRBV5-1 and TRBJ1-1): KAGVTQTPRYLIKTRGQQVTLSCSPISGHRSVSWYQQTPGQGLQFLFEYFSETQRNKGNFPGRFSGRQFSNSRSEMNVSTLELGDSALYLCASSSAISTEAFFGQGTRLTVV.

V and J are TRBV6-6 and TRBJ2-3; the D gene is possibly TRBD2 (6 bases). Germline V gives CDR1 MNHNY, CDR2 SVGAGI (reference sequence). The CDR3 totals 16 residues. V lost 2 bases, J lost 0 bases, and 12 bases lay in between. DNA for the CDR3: TGTGCCAGCAGTTACCTTCTAGCGAAGAGCACAGATACGCAGTATTTT. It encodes CASSYLLAKSTDTQYF.

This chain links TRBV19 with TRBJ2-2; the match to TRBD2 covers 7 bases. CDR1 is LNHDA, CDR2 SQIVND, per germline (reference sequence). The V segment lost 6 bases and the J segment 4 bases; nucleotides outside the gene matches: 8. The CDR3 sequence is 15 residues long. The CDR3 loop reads CASRVAGAPTGELFF. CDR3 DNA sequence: TGTGCCAGTAGGGTGGCGGGAGCCCCCACCGGGGAGCTGTTTTTT.

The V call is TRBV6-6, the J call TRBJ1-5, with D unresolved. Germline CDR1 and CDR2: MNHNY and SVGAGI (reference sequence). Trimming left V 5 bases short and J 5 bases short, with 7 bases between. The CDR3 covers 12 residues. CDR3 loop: CASSPRDQPQHF. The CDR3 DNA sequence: TGTGCCAGCAGTCCTAGAGATCAGCCCCAGCATTTT.

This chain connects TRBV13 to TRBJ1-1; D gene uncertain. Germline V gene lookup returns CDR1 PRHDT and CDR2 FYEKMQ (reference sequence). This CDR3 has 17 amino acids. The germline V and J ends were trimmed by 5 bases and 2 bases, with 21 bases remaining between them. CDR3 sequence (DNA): TGTGCCAGCAGCCTAGCTGGAGTTTTTGAAGGTAACACTGAAGCTTTCTTT. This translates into CASSLAGVFEGNTEAFF. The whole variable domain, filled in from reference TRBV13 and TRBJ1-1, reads AAGVIQSPRHLIKEKRETATLKCYPIPRHDTVYWYQQGPGQDPQFLISFYEKMQSDKGSIPDRFSAQQFSDYHSELNMSSLELGDSALYFCASSLAGVFEGNTEAFFGQGTRLTVV.

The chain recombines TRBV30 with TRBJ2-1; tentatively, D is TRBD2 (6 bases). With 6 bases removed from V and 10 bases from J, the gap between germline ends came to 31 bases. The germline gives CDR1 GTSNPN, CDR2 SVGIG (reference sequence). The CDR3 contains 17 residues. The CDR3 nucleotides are TGTGCCTGCACCCGGGGGACTCATTCGAGTAAGGGTCAGGAGCAGTTCTTC. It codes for CACTRGTHSSKGQEQFF.

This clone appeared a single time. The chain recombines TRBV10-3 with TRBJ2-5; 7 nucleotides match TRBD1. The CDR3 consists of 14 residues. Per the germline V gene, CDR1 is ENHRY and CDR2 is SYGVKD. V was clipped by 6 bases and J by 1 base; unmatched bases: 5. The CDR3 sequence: CAIRGDSFQETQYF. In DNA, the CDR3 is TGTGCCATCAGGGGGGACAGCTTCCAAGAGACCCAGTACTTC.

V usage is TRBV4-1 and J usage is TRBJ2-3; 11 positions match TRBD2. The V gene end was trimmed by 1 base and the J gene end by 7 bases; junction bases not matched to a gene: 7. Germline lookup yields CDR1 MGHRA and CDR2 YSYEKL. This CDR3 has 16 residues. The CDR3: CASSQVLAGGPHTQYF. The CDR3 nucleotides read TGCGCCAGCAGCCAAGTGCTAGCGGGAGGTCCACATACGCAGTATTTT.

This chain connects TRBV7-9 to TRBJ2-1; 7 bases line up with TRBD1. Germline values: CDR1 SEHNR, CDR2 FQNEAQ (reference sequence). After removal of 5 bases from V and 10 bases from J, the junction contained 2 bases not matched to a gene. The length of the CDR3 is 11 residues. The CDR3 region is CASSNRGEQFF. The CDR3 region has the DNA TGTGCCAGCAGCAACAGGGGCGAGCAGTTCTTC.

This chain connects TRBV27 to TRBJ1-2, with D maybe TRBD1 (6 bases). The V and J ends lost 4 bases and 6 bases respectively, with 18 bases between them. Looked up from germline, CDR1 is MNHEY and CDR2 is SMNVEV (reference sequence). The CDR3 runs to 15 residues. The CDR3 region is CASSYGGGGLDGYTF. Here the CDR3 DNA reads TGTGCCAGCAGTTACGGGGGCGGGGGGCTGGATGGCTACACCTTC.